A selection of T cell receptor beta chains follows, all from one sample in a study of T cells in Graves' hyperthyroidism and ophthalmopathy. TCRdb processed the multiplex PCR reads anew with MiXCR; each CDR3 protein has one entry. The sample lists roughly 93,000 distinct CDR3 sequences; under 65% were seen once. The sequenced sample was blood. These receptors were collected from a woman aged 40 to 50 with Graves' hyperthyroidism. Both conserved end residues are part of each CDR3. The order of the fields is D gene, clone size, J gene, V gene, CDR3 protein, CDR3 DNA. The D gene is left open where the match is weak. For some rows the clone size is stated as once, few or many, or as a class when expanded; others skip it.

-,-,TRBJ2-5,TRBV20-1,CSAYSQGLETQCF,TGCAGTGCTTACTCCCAGGGTTTAGAGACCCAGTGCTTC
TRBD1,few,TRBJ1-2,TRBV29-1,CSGGQGTYGYTF,TGCAGCGGGGGACAGGGGACCTATGGCTACACCTTC
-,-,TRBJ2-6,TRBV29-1,CSLQLGSGANVLTF,TGCAGCTTACAGTTGGGTTCTGGGGCCAACGTCCTGACTTTC
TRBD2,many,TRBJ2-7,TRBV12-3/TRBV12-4,CASSSISGSTGEQYF,TGTGCCAGCAGTTCCATTAGCGGGAGTACGGGTGAGCAGTACTTC
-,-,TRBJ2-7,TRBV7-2,CASSPQADEQYF,TGTGCCAGCAGCCCCCAGGCCGACGAGCAGTACTTC
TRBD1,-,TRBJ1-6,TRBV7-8,CASSPKDRDLFHF,TGTGCCAGCAGCCCCAAGGACAGGGACCTCTTCCACTTT
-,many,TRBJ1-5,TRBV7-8,CASTLGRDNQPQHF,TGTGCCAGCACCCTGGGGCGGGACAATCAGCCCCAGCATTTT
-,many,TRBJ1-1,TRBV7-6,CATGEAVGSEAFF,TGTGCCACCGGAGAGGCAGTCGGGTCTGAAGCTTTCTTT
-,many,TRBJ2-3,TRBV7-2,CASSLRDPRDTQYF,TGTGCCAGCAGCTTACGGGACCCGAGGGATACGCAGTATTTT
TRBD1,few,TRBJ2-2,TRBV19,CASSFGTGGAGELFF,TGTGCCAGTAGTTTCGGGACAGGGGGCGCCGGGGAGCTGTTTTTT
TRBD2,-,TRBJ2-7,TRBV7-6,CKSLAGCRLLLSEQYF,TGTAAGTCACTAGCGGGTTGTCGGCTACTATTGAGTGAGCAGTACTTC
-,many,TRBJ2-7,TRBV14,CASSQMGVSYEQYF,TGTGCCAGCAGCCAAATGGGAGTATCCTACGAGCAGTACTTC
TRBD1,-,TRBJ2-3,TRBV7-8,CASSEIAPGQASTDTQYF,TGTGCCAGCAGCGAGATCGCTCCGGGACAGGCAAGCACAGATACGCAGTATTTT
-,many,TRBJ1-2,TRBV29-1,CSVAPRVTEGYTF,TGCAGCGTTGCCCCCAGGGTTACTGAGGGCTACACCTTC
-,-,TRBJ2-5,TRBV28,CASSAGRNQETQYF,TGTGCCAGCAGCGCCGGACGGAACCAAGAGACCCAGTACTTC
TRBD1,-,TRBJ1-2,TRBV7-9,CASSLLSGQGEGGYTF,TGTGCCAGCAGCCTCCTCTCGGGACAGGGAGAAGGTGGCTACACCTTC
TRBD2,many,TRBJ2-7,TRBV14,CASSQDRKLADEQYF,TGTGCCAGCAGCCAAGATCGGAAACTAGCGGATGAGCAGTACTTC
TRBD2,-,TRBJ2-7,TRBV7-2,CASSMGSSGPYEQYF,TGTGCCAGCAGCATGGGTTCTAGCGGTCCCTACGAGCAGTACTTC
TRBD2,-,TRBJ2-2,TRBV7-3,CASSFQTSGSWTGELFF,TGTGCCAGCAGCTTTCAGACTAGCGGGAGTTGGACCGGGGAGCTGTTTTTT
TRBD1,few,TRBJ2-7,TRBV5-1,CASSWGTGPSTYEQYF,TGCGCCAGCAGCTGGGGGACAGGGCCATCGACCTACGAGCAGTACTTC
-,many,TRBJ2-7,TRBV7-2,CASSFGGGGSIYEQYF,TGTGCCAGCAGTTTTGGGGGGGGCGGGAGTATCTACGAGCAGTACTTC
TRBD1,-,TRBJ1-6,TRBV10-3,CAISGATGEDSPLHF,TGTGCCATCAGTGGAGCAACAGGGGAGGATTCACCCCTCCACTTT
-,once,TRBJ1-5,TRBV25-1,CASRGGRQPQHF,TGTGCCAGCAGGGGCGGTCGACAGCCCCAGCATTTT
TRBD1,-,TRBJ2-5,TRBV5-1,CASSLRDRVRETQYF,TGCGCCAGCAGCTTGAGGGACAGGGTGCGAGAGACCCAGTACTTC
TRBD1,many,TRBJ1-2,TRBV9,CASSETGDHGYTF,TGTGCCAGCAGCGAGACAGGGGATCATGGCTACACCTTC
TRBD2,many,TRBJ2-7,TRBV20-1,CSARGLAGEDQYF,TGCAGTGCTAGGGGACTAGCGGGAGAAGACCAGTACTTC
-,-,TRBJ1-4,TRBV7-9,CASARGNEKLFF,TGTGCCAGCGCTCGGGGGAATGAAAAACTGTTTTTT
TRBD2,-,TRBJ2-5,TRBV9,CASSPAGQETQCF,TGTGCCAGCAGTCCAGCGGGGCAAGAGACCCAGTGCTTC
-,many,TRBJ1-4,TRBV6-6,CASRVGGFFGTNEKLFF,TGTGCCAGCAGGGTTGGTGGATTTTTTGGAACTAATGAAAAACTGTTTTTT
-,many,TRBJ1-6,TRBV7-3,CASSSSLEGRYNSPLHF,TGTGCCAGCAGCTCAAGTCTTGAGGGTAGATATAATTCACCCCTCCACTTT
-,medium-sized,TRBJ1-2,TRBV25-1,CANHQTDTYGYTF,TGTGCCAACCACCAGACAGACACTTATGGCTACACCTTC
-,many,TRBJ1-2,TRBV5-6,CASSPTDPMHGYTF,TGTGCCAGCAGCCCGACAGACCCTATGCATGGCTACACCTTC